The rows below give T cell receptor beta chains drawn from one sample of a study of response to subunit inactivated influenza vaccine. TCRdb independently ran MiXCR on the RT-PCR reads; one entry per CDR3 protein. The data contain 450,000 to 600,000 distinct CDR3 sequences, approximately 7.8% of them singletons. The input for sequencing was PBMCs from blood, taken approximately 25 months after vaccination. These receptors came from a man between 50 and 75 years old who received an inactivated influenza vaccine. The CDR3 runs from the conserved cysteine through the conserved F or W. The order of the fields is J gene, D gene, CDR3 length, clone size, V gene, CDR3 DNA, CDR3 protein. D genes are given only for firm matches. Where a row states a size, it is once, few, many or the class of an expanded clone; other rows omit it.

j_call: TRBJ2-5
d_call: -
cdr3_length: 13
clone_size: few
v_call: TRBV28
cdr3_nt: TGTGCCAGCAGAGCCGGACGGGGCGAGACCCAGTACTTC
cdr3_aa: CASRAGRGETQYF

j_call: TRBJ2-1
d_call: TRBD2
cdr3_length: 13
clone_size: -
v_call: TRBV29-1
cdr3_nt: TGCAGCGTTCTCCCTGCGGGAGTCACTGAGCAGTTCTTC
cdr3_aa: CSVLPAGVTEQFF

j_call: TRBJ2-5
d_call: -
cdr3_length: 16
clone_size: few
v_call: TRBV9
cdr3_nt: TGTGCCAGCAGCGTAGCCGGGGGGCAAAAGCAAGAGACCCAGTACTTC
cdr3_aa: CASSVAGGQKQETQYF

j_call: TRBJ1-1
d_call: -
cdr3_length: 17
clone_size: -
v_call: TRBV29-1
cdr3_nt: TGCAGCGTCTATCACCCCCGGGGAATATTAAGGACCACTGAAGCTTTCTTT
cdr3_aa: CSVYHPRGILRTTEAFF

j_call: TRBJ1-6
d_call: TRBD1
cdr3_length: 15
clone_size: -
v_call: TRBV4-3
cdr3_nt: TGCGCCAGCAGCCGACAGGGGACGGGTAATTCACCCCTCCACTTT
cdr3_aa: CASSRQGTGNSPLHF

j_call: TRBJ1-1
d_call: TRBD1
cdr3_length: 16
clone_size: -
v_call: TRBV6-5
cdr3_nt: TGTGCCAGCAGTACCCGACAGGGGAAGAGGGCCACTGAAGCTTTCTTT
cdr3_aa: CASSTRQGKRATEAFF

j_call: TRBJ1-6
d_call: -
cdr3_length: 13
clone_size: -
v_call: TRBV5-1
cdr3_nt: TGCGCCAGCAGCTTGGAGGATAATTCACCCCTCCACTTT
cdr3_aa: CASSLEDNSPLHF

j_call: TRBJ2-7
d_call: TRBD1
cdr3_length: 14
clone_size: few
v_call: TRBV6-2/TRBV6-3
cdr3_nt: TGTGCCAGCAGTGGCCGGGACAGGGGTCACGAGCAGTACTTC
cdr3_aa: CASSGRDRGHEQYF

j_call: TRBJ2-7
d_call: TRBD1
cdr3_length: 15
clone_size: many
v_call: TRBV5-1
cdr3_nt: TGCGCCAGCAGTAGATCCGGGACAGGGGGCAACGAGCAGTACTTC
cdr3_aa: CASSRSGTGGNEQYF

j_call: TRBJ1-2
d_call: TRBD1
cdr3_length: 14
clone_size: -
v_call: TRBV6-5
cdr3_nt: TGTGCCAGCAGTTACCCGGACAGGGGCTATGGCTACACCTTC
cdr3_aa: CASSYPDRGYGYTF

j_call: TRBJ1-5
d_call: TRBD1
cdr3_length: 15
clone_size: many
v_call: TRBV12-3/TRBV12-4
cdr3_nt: TGTGCCAGCAGTTTCCGGGACAGCGGAGTAGGAGCCCAGCATTTT
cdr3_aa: CASSFRDSGVGAQHF

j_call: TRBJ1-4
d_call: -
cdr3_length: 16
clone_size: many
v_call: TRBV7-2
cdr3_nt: TGTGCCAGCAGCTTAGCCGGGACTCCGGGGAGGGGAAAACTGTTTTTT
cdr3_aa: CASSLAGTPGRGKLFF

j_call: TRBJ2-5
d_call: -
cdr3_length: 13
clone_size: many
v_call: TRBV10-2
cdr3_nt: TGCGCCAGCAGCACAGGTTTGAAAGAGACCCAGTACTTC
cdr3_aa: CASSTGLKETQYF

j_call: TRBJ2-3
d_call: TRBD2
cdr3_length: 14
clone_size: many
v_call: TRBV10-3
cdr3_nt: TGTGCCATCAGTCCGACTAGCGTGACAGATACGCAGTATTTT
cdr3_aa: CAISPTSVTDTQYF

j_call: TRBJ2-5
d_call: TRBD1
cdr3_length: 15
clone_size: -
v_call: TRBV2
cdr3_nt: TGTGCCAGCAGTGAAATGGGGACAGGGAAAGAGACCCAGTACTTC
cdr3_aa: CASSEMGTGKETQYF

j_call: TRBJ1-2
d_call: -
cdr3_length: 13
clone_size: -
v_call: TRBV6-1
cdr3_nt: TGTGCCAGCAGTCCAAGACAGGATGGGGGCTACACCTTC
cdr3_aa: CASSPRQDGGYTF

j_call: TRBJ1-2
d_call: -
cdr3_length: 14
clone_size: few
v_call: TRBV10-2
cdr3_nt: TGCGCCAGCAAGGGTGGCGGAAGTAACTATGGCTACACCTTC
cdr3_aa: CASKGGGSNYGYTF

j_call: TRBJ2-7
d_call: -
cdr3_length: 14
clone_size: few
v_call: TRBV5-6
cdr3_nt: TGTGCCAGCAGCTTGAGTTTGAAGACCTACGAGCAGTACTTC
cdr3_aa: CASSLSLKTYEQYF

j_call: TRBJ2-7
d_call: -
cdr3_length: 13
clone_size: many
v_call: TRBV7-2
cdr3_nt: TGTGCCAGCAGAAAAGGGGGGAGGGGCGAGCAGTACTTC
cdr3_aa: CASRKGGRGEQYF

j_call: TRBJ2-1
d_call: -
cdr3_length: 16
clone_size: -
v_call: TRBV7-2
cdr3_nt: TGTGCCAGCAGCCCTAAGACAAGATCTGGGGTCGATGAGCAGTTCTTC
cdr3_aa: CASSPKTRSGVDEQFF

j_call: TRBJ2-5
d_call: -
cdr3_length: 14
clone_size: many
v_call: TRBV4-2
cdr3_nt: TGTGCCAGCAGCCAAGATCCGGGAGAGGAGACCCAGTACTTC
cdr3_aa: CASSQDPGEETQYF

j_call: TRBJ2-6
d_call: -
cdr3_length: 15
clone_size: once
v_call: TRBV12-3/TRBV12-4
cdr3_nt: TGTGCCAGCAGTTTTGTGGTCTCTGGGGCCAACGTCCTGACTTTC
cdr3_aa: CASSFVVSGANVLTF

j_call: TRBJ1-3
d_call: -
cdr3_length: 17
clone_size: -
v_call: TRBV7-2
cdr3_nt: TGTGCCAGCAGCTACGGTACCCAGTTATACTCTGGAAACACCATATATTTT
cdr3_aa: CASSYGTQLYSGNTIYF

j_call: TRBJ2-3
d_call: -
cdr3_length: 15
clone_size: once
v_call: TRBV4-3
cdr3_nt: TGCGCCAGCAGCCAAGATTACACAAGCACAGATACGCAGTATTTT
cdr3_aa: CASSQDYTSTDTQYF

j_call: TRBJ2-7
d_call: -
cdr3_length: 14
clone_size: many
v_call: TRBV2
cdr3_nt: TGTGCCAGCCATACAGTCTACACCTTCTACGAGCAGTACTTC
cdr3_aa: CASHTVYTFYEQYF

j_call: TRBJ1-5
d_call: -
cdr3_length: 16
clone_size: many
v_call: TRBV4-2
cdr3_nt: TGTGCCAGCAGCAGCGAAAGTGGAGGGATCGGTCAGCCCCAGCATTTT
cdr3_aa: CASSSESGGIGQPQHF

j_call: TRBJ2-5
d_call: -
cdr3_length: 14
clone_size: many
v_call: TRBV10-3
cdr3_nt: TGTGCCATCAGTGAGAGGGGGATTCAAGAGACCCAGTACTTC
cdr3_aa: CAISERGIQETQYF

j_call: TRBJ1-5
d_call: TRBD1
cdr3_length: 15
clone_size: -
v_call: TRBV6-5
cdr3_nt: TGTGCCAGCAGTTCGACAGGGGCGCGGGGTCAGCCCCAGCATTTT
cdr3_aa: CASSSTGARGQPQHF

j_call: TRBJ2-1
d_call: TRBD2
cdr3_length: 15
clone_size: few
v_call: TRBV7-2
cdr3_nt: TGTGCCAGCAGCAACAGCGGGGCTACCTACAATGAGCAGTTCTTC
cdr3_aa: CASSNSGATYNEQFF

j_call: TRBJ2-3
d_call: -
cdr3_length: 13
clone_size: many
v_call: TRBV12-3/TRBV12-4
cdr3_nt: TGTGCCAGCAGCTTGGCCCGGGGAGATACGCAGTATTTT
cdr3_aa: CASSLARGDTQYF

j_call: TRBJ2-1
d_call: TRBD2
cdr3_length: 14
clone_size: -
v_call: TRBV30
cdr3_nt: TGTGCCTGGAGTTCTGGACTAGCGGTCAATGAGCAGTTCTTC
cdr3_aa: CAWSSGLAVNEQFF

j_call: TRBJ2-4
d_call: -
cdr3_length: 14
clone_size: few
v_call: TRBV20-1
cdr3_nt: TGCAGTGCTAGAGTTTTATCCAGGGAAAACATTCAGTACTTC
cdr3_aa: CSARVLSRENIQYF

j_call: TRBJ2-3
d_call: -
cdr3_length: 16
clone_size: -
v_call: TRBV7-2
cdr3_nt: TGTGCCAGCAGCTCCCGGAGGGACCCATCGATAGATACGCAGTATTTT
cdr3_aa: CASSSRRDPSIDTQYF

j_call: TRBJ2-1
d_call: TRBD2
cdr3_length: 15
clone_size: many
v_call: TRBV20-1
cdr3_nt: TGCAGTGCCCGATCCGGGACTAGCGGATACAATGAGCAGTTCTTC
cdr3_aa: CSARSGTSGYNEQFF

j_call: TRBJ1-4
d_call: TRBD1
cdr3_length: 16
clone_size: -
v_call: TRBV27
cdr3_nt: TGTGCCAGCAGTTCGACAGGGCTAGCAACTAATGAAAAACTGTTTTTT
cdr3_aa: CASSSTGLATNEKLFF

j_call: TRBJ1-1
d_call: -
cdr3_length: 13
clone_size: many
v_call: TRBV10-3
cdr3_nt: TGTGCCATCAGTGTAATAGGGAGTACTGAAGCTTTCTTT
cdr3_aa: CAISVIGSTEAFF

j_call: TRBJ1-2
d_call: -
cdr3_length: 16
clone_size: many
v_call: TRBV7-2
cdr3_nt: TGTGCCAGCAGCTTAAGTATATCTCGAGAAGCCTATGGCTACACCTTC
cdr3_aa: CASSLSISREAYGYTF

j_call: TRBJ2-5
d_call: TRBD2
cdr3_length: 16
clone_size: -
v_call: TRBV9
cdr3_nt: TGTGCCAGCAGCGCCGGGGGGGCGGGAAAACAAGAGACCCAGTACTTC
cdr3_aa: CASSAGGAGKQETQYF

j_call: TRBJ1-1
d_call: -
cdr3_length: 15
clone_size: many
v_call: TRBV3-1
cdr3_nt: TGTGCCAGCAGCCAAGATGGAGGGGTAAACACTGAAGCTTTCTTT
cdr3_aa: CASSQDGGVNTEAFF